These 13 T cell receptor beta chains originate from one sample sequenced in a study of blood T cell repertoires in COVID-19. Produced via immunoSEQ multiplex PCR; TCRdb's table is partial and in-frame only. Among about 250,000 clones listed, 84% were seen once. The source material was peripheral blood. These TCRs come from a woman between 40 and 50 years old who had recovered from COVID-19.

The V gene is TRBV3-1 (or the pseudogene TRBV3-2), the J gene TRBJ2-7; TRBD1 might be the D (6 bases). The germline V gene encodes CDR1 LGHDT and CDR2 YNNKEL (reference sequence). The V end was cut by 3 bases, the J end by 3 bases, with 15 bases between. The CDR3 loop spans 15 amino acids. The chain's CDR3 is CASSQGQGQFYEQYF. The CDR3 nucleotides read TGTGCCAGCAGCCAGGGGCAGGGGCAATTCTACGAGCAGTACTTC.

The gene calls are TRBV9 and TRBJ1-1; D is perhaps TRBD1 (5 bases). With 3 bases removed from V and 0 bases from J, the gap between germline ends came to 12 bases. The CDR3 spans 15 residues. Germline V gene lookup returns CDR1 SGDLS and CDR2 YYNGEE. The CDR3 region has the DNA TGTGCCAGCAGCGCCCCACGGGGGTTGAACACTGAAGCTTTCTTT. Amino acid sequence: CASSAPRGLNTEAFF.

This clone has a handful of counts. The chain's CDR3 is CASSLGQTTEAFF. The CDR3 coding sequence is TGTGCCAGCAGCCTGGGACAGACCACTGAAGCTTTCTTT. The V and J genes are TRBV7-7 and TRBJ1-1, with 7 bases that match TRBD1. V trimming: 5 bases; J trimming: 4 bases; junction bases outside the gene matches: 4. The germline CDR1 and CDR2 sequences are SSHAT and FNYEAQ (reference sequence). The CDR3 loop spans 13 amino acids. The entire variable domain, with the rest obtained from reference TRBV7-7 and TRBJ1-1, is as follows: GAGVSQSPRYKVTKRGQDVTLRCDPISSHATLYWYQQALGQGPEFLTYFNYEAQPDKSGLPSDRFSAERPEGSISTLTIQRTEQRDSAMYRCASSLGQTTEAFFGQGTRLTVV.

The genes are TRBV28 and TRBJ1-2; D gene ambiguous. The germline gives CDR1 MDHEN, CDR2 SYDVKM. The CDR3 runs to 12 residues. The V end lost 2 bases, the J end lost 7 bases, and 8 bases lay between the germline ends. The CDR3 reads CASSLRGAGYTF. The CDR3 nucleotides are TGTGCCAGCAGTTTACGGGGAGCTGGCTACACCTTC.

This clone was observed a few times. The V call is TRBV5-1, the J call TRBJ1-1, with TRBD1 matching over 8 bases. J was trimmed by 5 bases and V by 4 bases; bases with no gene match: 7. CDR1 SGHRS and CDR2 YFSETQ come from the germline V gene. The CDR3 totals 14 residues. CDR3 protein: CASSDRGPGTEAFF. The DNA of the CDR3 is TGCGCCAGCAGCGACAGGGGCCCCGGTACTGAAGCTTTCTTT.

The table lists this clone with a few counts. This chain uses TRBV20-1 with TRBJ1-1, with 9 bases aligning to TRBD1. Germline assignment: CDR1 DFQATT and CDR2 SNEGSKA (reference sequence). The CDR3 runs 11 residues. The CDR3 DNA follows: TGCAGGGTGACAGGGGGCACTGAAGCTTTCTTT. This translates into CRVTGGTEAFF.

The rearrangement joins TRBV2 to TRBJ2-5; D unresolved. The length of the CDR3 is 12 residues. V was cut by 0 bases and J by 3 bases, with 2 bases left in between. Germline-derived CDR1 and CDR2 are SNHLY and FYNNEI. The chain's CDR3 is CASSEAEETQYF. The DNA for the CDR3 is TGTGCCAGCAGTGAAGCCGAAGAGACCCAGTACTTC. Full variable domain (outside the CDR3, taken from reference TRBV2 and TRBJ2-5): EPEVTQTPSHQVTQMGQEVILRCVPISNHLYFYWYRQILGQKVEFLVSFYNNEISEKSEIFDDQFSVERPDGSNFTLKIRSTKLEDSAMYFCASSEAEETQYFGPGTRLLVL.

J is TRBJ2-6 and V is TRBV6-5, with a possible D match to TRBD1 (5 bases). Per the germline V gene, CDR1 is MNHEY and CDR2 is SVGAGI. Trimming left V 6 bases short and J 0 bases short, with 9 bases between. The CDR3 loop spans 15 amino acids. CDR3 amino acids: CASRSGLSGANVLTF. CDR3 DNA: TGTGCCAGCAGATCAGGGCTCTCTGGGGCCAACGTCCTGACTTTC.

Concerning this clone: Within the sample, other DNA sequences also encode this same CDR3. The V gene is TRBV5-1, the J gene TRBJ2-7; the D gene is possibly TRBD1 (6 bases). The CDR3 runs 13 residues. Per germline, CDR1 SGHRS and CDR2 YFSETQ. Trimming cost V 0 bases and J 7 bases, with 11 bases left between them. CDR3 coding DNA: TGCGCCAGCAGCTTGGACAGGGCTCGAGAGCAGTACTTC. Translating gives CASSLDRAREQYF.

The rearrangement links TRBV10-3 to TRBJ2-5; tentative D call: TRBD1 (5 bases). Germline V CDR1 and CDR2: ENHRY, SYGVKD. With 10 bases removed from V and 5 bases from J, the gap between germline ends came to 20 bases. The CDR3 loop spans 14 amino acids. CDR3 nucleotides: TGTGCCACCAGAGTAGGCAGGGATGCGGAGACCCAGTACTTC. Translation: CATRVGRDAETQYF.

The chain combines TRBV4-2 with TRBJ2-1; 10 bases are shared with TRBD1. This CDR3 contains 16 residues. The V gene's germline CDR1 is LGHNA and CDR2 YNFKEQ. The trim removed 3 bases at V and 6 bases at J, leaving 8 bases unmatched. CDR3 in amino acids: CASSQAGTGEGNEQFF. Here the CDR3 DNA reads TGTGCCAGCAGCCAGGCCGGGACAGGGGAAGGCAATGAGCAGTTCTTC.

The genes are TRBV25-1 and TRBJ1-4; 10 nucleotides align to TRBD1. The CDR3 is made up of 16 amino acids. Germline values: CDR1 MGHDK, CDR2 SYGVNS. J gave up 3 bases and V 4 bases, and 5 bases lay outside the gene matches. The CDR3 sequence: CASSARQGAANEKLFF. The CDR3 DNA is TGTGCCAGCAGTGCCCGACAGGGGGCGGCTAATGAAAAACTGTTTTTT. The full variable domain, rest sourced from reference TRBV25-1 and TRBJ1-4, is EADIYQTPRYLVIGTGKKITLECSQTMGHDKMYWYQQDPGMELHLIHYSYGVNSTEKGDLSSESTVSRIRTEHFPLTLESARPSHTSQYLCASSARQGAANEKLFFGSGTQLSVL.

CDR3 loop: CASSFNRGRSPLHF. CDR3 nucleotides: TGTGCCAGCAGTTTCAACAGGGGGAGATCACCCCTCCACTTT. V gene TRBV28 combines with J gene TRBJ1-6; TRBD1 matches at 8 bases. Germline-derived CDR1 and CDR2 are MDHEN and SYDVKM. J lost 10 bases, V lost 3 bases, and 5 bases had no gene match. The CDR3 has 14 residues.